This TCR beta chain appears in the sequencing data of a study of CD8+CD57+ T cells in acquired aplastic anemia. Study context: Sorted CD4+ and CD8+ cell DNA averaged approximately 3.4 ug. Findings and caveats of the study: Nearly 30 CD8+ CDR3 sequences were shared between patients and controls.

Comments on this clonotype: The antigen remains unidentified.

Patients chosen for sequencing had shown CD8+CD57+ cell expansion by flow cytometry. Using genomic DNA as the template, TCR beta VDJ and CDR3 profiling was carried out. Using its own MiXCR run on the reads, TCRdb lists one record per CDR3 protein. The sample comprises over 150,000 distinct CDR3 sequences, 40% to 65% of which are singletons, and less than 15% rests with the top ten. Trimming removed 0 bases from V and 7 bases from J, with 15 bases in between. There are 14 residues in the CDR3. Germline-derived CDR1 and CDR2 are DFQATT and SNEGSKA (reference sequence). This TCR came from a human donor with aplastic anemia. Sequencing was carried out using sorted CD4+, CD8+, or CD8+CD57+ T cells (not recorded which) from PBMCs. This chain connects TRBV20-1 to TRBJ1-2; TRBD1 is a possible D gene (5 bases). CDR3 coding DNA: TGCAGTGCTAGAGATGAAAGGGGTCTTGGTGGCTACACCTTC. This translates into CSARDERGLGGYTF.